This T cell receptor beta chain was sequenced during a study of cytomegalovirus exposure and HLA in healthy donors. At the level of the study: In a previous analysis, some 120 million unique TCR beta sequences were found from some 180 million T cells. General study findings and limits: Productive status was seen about 90% or about 30% of the time for most TCR beta V segments in an earlier analysis. While the bulk of TCR sequences proved rare, some public TCRs turned up in many donors.

Remarks on this clone: Its antigen is undetermined.

Trimming cost V 2 bases and J 0 bases, with 7 bases left between them. The CDR3 runs to 14 residues. CDR1 and CDR2 (germline): LNHNV, YYDKDF (reference sequence). The PCR ran on 60 Vbeta and 13 Jbeta primers. Clones were sequenced by immunoSEQ multiplex PCR, and TCRdb holds only the in-frame ones, with some missing. Of 110,000 to 150,000 clones listed, around 9.6% are singletons. The sequence came from a male donor in good health and CMV-seronegative. Sequencing used PBMCs. This chain connects TRBV15 to TRBJ1-1, with D uncertain. This chain's CDR3 is CATSRTRMNTEAFF. The CDR3 DNA reads as TGTGCCACCAGCAGAACCAGAATGAACACTGAAGCTTTCTTT. The variable domain in full, with the rest retrieved from reference TRBV15 and TRBJ1-1, is DAMVIQNPRYQVTQFGKPVTLSCSQTLNHNVMYWYQQKSSQAPKLLFHYYDKDFNNEADTPDNFQSRRPNTSFCFLDIRSPGLGDTAMYLCATSRTRMNTEAFFGQGTRLTVV.